These T cell receptor beta chains were read from a single sample in a study of cytomegalovirus exposure and HLA in healthy donors. TCRdb keeps only in-frame clones here, not all; method: immunoSEQ multiplex PCR. This table has tens of thousands of clones, 65% to 70% appearing once. The sample comprised PBMCs. The source is a man in his forties or fifties in good health and CMV-seropositive. Both conserved end residues are part of each CDR3. Fields, in order: D gene, V gene, J gene, clone size, CDR3 protein, CDR3 DNA. The D gene is left open where the match is weak. Size is omitted from some rows. Given values are once, few, many or a class for expanded clones.

NA	TRBV2	TRBJ2-7	NA	CASRNPQGYEQYF	TGTGCCAGCAGAAATCCACAGGGTTACGAGCAGTACTTC
TRBD1	TRBV28	TRBJ1-5	few	CASSWTGSREPQHF	TGTGCCAGCAGTTGGACAGGGTCCAGGGAGCCCCAGCATTTT
NA	TRBV5-6	TRBJ2-3	NA	CASGPTSTDTQYF	TGTGCCAGCGGGCCCACTAGCACAGATACGCAGTATTTT
TRBD1	TRBV5-4	TRBJ1-3	NA	CASSPGGSGNTIYF	TGTGCCAGCAGCCCAGGGGGTTCTGGAAACACCATATATTTT
NA	TRBV6-6	TRBJ1-5	NA	CASRPTVHNQPQHF	TGTGCCAGCAGGCCGACAGTCCACAATCAGCCCCAGCATTTT
TRBD1	TRBV30	TRBJ1-6	NA	CAWSLQGTYNSPLHF	TGTGCCTGGAGTCTACAGGGGACCTATAATTCCCCCCTCCACTTT
TRBD1	TRBV4-1	TRBJ2-2	NA	CASSLRDRDTGELFF	TGCGCCAGCAGCCTTCGGGACAGGGACACCGGGGAGCTGTTTTTT
NA	TRBV6-5	TRBJ2-7	few	CASSYTGTSYEQYF	TGTGCCAGCAGTTACACCGGGACTTCCTACGAGCAGTACTTC
TRBD1	TRBV30	TRBJ2-1	few	CAWSTDRGYNEQFF	TGTGCCTGGAGTACGGACAGGGGCTACAATGAGCAGTTCTTC
NA	TRBV11-2	TRBJ2-5	NA	CASSLNQGGDSETQYF	TGTGCCAGCAGCTTAAACCAGGGGGGCGACTCAGAGACCCAGTACTTC
NA	TRBV28	TRBJ2-7	few	CASSLMSGVSEQYF	TGTGCCAGCAGTTTGATGTCAGGGGTCAGCGAGCAGTACTTC
NA	TRBV7-9	TRBJ2-7	NA	CASSLVGDEQYF	TGTGCCAGCAGCTTAGTAGGGGACGAGCAGTACTTC
NA	TRBV28	TRBJ2-7	NA	CASSSGAGFYEQYF	TGTGCCAGCAGTTCCGGGGCGGGGTTCTACGAGCAGTACTTC
NA	TRBV9	TRBJ1-1	few	CASSVDRDTEAFF	TGTGCCAGCAGCGTAGACAGGGACACTGAAGCTTTCTTT
NA	TRBV28	TRBJ2-7	NA	CASSPNYEQYF	TGTGCCAGCAGCCCTAACTACGAGCAGTACTTC
NA	TRBV5-6	TRBJ1-5	NA	CASSFGGVASNQPQHF	TGTGCCAGCAGCTTCGGCGGGGTGGCTAGCAATCAGCCCCAGCATTTT
TRBD2	TRBV5-4	TRBJ2-5	few	CASSLVPSGEETQYF	TGTGCCAGCAGCTTGGTGCCTAGCGGGGAAGAGACCCAGTACTTC
NA	TRBV5-1	TRBJ2-5	NA	CASSLATQYQETQYF	TGCGCCAGCAGCTTGGCGACACAGTACCAAGAGACCCAGTACTTC
TRBD1	TRBV11-3	TRBJ2-7	NA	CASSLGPSGTVIYEQYF	TGTGCCAGCAGCTTAGGTCCATCCGGGACAGTAATCTACGAGCAGTACTTC
NA	TRBV7-8	TRBJ1-2	NA	CAVEAPTNYGYTF	TGTGCCGTTGAGGCACCGACTAACTATGGCTACACCTTC
TRBD1	TRBV18	TRBJ1-3	NA	CASSLGQGYTIYF	TGTGCCAGCTCACTGGGACAGGGTTACACCATATATTTT
TRBD1	TRBV28	TRBJ2-1	NA	CASRYTGGSYNEQFF	TGTGCCAGCAGGTATACAGGGGGCTCCTACAATGAGCAGTTCTTC
NA	TRBV7-2	TRBJ2-1	NA	CASRTQIPGAEQFF	TGTGCCAGCAGGACCCAAATCCCTGGGGCGGAGCAGTTCTTC
TRBD2	TRBV11-2	TRBJ2-5	NA	CARWGRAQYF	TGTGCCCGGTGGGGGAGGGCCCAGTACTTC
NA	TRBV2	TRBJ1-3	NA	CASGDTWQPISGNTIYF	TGTGCCAGCGGGGACACTTGGCAGCCCATCTCTGGAAACACCATATATTTT
NA	TRBV18	TRBJ1-1	NA	CASCLSRGAGDTEAFF	TGTGCCAGCTGTCTCTCCCGGGGGGCAGGGGACACTGAAGCTTTCTTT
NA	TRBV2	TRBJ1-6	NA	CASSGTVYNSPLHF	TGTGCCAGCAGTGGGACAGTATATAATTCACCCCTCCACTTT
TRBD1	TRBV7-2	TRBJ1-1	NA	CASSWTGPTEAFF	TGTGCCAGCAGCTGGACAGGGCCCACTGAAGCTTTCTTT
NA	TRBV28	TRBJ1-4	NA	CASSIVLEKLFF	TGTGCCAGCAGTATCGTCCTTGAAAAACTGTTTTTT
TRBD1	TRBV5-5	TRBJ2-1	NA	CASSLGGDRGKNEQFF	TGTGCCAGCAGCTTGGGGGGCGACAGGGGAAAAAATGAGCAGTTCTTC
NA	TRBV30	TRBJ1-1	few	CAWSDRNTEAFF	TGTGCCTGGAGCGACAGGAACACTGAAGCTTTCTTT
NA	TRBV5-1	TRBJ1-1	few	CASSVGGGGTEAFF	TGCGCCAGCAGCGTCGGTGGGGGGGGCACTGAAGCTTTCTTT
NA	TRBV7-9	TRBJ1-4	NA	CASSLFGGDEKLFF	TGTGCCAGCAGCTTATTCGGAGGGGATGAAAAACTGTTTTTT
NA	TRBV6-5	TRBJ2-1	NA	CASSSGEGGYNEQFF	TGTGCCAGCAGCTCCGGGGAGGGGGGATACAATGAGCAGTTCTTC
NA	TRBV9	TRBJ2-3	NA	CASSVQGSSTDTQYF	TGTGCCAGCAGCGTTCAGGGCTCTAGCACAGATACGCAGTATTTT
NA	TRBV15	TRBJ2-5	once	CATSRGALDRPNHF	TGTGCCACCAGCAGGGGGGCTTTAGACAGGCCGAATCACTTC
NA	TRBV29-1	TRBJ2-1	NA	CSVEDPQGSYNEQFF	TGCAGCGTTGAAGATCCTCAGGGCTCCTACAATGAGCAGTTCTTC
NA	TRBV16	TRBJ2-7	NA	CASSQSLAVQYF	TGTGCCAGCAGCCAAAGTCTGGCAGTGCAGTACTTC
TRBD1	TRBV4-2	TRBJ1-2	once	CASSQEWGTAYGYTF	TGTGCCAGCAGCCAAGAGTGGGGGACAGCCTATGGCTACACCTTC
NA	TRBV10-3	TRBJ2-7	NA	CAISESAEYEQYF	TGTGCCATCAGTGAGTCGGCGGAGTACGAGCAGTACTTC
NA	TRBV30	TRBJ2-7	NA	CAWSVGGGAYEQYF	TGTGCCTGGAGTGTTGGTGGAGGGGCCTACGAGCAGTACTTC
TRBD1	TRBV5-4	TRBJ2-7	NA	CASSLAGTGRNEQYF	TGTGCCAGCAGCTTGGCCGGGACAGGGCGGAATGAGCAGTACTTC
NA	TRBV19	TRBJ1-5	NA	CASRQGGFSNQPQHF	TGTGCCAGTAGGCAGGGTGGGTTCAGCAATCAGCCCCAGCATTTT